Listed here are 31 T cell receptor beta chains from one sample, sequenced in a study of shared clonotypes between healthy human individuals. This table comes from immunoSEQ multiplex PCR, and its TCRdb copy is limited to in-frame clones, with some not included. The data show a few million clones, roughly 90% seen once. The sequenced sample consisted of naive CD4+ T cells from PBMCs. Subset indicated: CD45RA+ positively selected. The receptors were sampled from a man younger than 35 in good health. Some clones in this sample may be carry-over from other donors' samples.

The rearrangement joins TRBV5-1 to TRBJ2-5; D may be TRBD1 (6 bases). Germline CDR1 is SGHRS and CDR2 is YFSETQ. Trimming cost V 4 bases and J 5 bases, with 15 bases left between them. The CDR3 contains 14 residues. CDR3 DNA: TGCGCCAGCAGCCAGGACAGTTGGGTGGAGACCCAGTACTTC. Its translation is CASSQDSWVETQYF.

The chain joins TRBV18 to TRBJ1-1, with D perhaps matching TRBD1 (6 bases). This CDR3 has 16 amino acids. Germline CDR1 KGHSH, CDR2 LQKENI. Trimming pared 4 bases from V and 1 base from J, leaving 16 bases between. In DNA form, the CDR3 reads TGTGCCAGCTCACAAATGGGGGGCGACGGGAACACTGAAGCTTTCTTT. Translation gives CASSQMGGDGNTEAFF. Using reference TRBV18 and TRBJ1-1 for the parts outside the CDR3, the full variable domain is NAGVMQNPRHLVRRRGQEARLRCSPMKGHSHVYWYRQLPEEGLKFMVYLQKENIIDESGMPKERFSAEFPKEGPSILRIQQVVRGDSAAYFCASSQMGGDGNTEAFFGQGTRLTVV.

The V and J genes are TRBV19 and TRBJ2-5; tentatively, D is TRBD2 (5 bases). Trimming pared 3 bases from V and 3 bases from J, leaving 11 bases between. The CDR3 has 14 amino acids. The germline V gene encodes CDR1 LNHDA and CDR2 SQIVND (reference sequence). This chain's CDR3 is CASSIGVGKETQYF. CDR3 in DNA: TGTGCCAGTAGTATCGGGGTTGGGAAAGAGACCCAGTACTTC.

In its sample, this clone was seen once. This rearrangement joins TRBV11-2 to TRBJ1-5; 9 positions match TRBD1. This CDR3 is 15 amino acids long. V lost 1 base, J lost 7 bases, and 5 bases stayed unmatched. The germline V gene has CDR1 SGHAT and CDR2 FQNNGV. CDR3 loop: CASSLGDRDGQPQHF. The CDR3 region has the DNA TGTGCCAGCAGCTTAGGGGACAGGGATGGGCAGCCCCAGCATTTT.

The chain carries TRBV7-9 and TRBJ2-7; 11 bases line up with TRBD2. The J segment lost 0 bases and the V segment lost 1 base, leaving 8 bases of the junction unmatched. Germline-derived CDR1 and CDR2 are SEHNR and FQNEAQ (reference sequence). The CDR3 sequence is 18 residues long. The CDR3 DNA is TGTGCCAGCAGCTTAGAATCTAGCGGGAGGCCTTACTCCTACGAGCAGTACTTC. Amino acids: CASSLESSGRPYSYEQYF.

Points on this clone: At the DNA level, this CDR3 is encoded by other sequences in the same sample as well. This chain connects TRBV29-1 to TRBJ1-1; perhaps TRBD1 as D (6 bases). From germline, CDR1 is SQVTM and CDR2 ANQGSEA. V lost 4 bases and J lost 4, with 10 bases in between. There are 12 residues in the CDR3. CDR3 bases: TGCAGCGTTGGTCGGGGGCGCACTGAAGCTTTCTTT. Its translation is CSVGRGRTEAFF.

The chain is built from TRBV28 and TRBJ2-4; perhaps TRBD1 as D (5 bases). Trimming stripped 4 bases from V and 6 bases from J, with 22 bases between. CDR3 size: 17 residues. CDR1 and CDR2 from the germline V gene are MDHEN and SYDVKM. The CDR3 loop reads CASSSPPAGSFLNIQYF. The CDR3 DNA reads TGTGCCAGCAGTTCCCCCCCGGCAGGGTCATTTCTAAACATTCAGTACTTC.

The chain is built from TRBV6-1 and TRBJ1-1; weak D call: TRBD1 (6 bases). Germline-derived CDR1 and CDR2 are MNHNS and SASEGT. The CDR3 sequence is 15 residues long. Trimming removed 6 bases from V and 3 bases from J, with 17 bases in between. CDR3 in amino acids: CASRVQGSMDTEAFF. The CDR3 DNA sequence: TGTGCCAGCAGAGTCCAGGGGAGCATGGACACTGAAGCTTTCTTT.

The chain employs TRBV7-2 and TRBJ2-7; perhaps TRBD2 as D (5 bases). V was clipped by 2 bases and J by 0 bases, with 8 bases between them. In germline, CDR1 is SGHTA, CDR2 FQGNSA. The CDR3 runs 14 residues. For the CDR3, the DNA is TGTGCCAGCAGCTTAACAGCGGACTCCTACGAGCAGTACTTC. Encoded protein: CASSLTADSYEQYF.

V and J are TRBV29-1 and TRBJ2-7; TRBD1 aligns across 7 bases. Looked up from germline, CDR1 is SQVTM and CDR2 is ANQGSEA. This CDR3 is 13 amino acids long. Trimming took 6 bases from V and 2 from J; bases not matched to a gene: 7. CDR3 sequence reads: CSVYRQGAYEQYF. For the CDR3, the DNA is TGCAGCGTCTATAGGCAGGGGGCCTACGAGCAGTACTTC.

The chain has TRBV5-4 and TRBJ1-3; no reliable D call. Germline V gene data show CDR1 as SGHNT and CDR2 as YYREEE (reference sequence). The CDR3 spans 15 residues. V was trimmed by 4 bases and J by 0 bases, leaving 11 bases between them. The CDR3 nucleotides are TGTGCCAGCAGCCGGGTCGGGGTCTCTGGAAACACCATATATTTT. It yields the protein CASSRVGVSGNTIYF.

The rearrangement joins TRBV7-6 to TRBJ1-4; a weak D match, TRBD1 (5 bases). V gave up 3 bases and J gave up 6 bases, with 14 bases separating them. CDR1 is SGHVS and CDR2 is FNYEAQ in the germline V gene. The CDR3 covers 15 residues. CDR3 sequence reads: CASSLTQGGDEKLFF. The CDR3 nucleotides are TGTGCCAGCAGCTTGACCCAAGGAGGGGATGAAAAACTGTTTTTT.

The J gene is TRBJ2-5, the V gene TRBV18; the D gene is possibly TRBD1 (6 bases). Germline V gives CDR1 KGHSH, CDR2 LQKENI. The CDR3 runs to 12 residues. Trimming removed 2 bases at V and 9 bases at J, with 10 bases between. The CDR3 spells CASSPTTGSQYF. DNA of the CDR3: TGTGCCAGCTCACCAACAACAGGGTCCCAGTACTTC.

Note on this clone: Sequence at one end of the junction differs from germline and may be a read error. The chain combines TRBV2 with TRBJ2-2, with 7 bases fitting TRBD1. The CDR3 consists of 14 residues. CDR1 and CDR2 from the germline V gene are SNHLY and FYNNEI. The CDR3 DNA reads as TGTGCCAGCACGGGACAGCAGAACGCCGGGGAGCTGTTTTTT. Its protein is CASTGQQNAGELFF.

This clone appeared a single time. The CDR3 here is CASTVAGTPALFYEQYF. The CDR3 region has the DNA TGTGCCAGTACTGTAGCGGGAACCCCCGCCTTATTCTACGAGCAGTACTTC. This rearrangement joins TRBV19 to TRBJ2-7, with 8 bases that match TRBD2. Germline V lookup: CDR1 LNHDA, CDR2 SQIVND (reference sequence). With V trimmed by 7 bases and J by 3 bases, 17 bases remained unmatched. The CDR3 contains 17 residues.

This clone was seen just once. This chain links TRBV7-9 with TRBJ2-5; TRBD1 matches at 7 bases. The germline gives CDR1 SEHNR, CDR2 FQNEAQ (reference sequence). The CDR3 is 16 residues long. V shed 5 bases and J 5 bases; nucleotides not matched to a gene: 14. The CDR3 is CASSPGRQGPMETQYF. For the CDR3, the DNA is TGTGCCAGCAGCCCAGGAAGACAGGGTCCGATGGAGACCCAGTACTTC.

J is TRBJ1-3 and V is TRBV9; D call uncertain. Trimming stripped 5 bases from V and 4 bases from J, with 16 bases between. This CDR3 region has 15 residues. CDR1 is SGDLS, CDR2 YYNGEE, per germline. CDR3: CASSRDNLRGNTIYF. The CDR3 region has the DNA TGTGCCAGCAGTCGCGATAATCTCCGGGGAAACACCATATATTTT. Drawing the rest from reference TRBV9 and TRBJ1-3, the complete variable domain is DSGVTQTPKHLITATGQRVTLRCSPRSGDLSVYWYQQSLDQGLQFLIQYYNGEERAKGNILERFSAQQFPDLHSELNLSSLELGDSALYFCASSRDNLRGNTIYFGEGSWLTVV.

The CDR3 is CASSESSGRDTQYF. CDR3 bases: TGTGCCAGCAGTGAATCTAGCGGGAGAGATACGCAGTATTTT. The V gene is TRBV2, the J gene TRBJ2-3; 10 positions match TRBD2. V dropped 2 bases and J dropped 5; count of bases not matched to a gene: 1. CDR1 and CDR2 (germline): SNHLY, FYNNEI. The CDR3 contains 14 residues.

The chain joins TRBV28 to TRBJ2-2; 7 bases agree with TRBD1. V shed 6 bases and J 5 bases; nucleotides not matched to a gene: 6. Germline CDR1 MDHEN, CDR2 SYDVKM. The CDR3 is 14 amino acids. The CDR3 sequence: CASSPPRGTGELFF. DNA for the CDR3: TGTGCCAGCAGCCCCCCCAGGGGGACCGGGGAGCTGTTTTTT.

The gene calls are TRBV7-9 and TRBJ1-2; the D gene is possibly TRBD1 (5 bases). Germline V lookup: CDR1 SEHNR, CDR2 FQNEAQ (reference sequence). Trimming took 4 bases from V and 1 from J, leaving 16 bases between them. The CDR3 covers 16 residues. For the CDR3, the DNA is TGTGCCAGCAGCTCCATCGTGGCAGGGCTTAACTATGGCTACACCTTC. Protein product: CASSSIVAGLNYGYTF.

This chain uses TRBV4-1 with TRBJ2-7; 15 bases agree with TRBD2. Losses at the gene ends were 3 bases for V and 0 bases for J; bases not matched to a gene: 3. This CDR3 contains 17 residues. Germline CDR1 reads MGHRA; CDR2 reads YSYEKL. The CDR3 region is CASSQGLAGGRSYEQYF. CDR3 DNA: TGCGCCAGCAGCCAGGGACTAGCGGGAGGCCGCTCCTACGAGCAGTACTTC.

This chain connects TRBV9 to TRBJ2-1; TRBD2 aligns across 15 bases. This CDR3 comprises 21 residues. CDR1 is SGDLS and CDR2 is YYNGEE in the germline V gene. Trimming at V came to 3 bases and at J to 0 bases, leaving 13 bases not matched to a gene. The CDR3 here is CASSARGGTSGRSSSYNEQFF. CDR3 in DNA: TGTGCCAGCAGCGCCAGAGGCGGGACTAGCGGGAGGTCGAGCTCCTACAATGAGCAGTTCTTC. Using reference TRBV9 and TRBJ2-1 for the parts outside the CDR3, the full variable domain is DSGVTQTPKHLITATGQRVTLRCSPRSGDLSVYWYQQSLDQGLQFLIQYYNGEERAKGNILERFSAQQFPDLHSELNLSSLELGDSALYFCASSARGGTSGRSSSYNEQFFGPGTRLTVL.

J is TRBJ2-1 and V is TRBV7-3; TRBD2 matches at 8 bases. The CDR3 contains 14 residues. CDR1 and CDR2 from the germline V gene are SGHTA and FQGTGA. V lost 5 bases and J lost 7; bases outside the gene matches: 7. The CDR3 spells CASSPEREYNEQFF. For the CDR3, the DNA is TGTGCCAGCAGCCCCGAGCGGGAGTATAATGAGCAGTTCTTC.

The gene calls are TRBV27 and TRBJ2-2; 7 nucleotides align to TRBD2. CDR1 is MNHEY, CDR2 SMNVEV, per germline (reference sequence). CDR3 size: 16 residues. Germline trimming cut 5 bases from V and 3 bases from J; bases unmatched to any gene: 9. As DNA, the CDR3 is TGTGCCAGCAGTCCTCACTACCGGGAGGACACCGGGGAGCTGTTTTTT. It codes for CASSPHYREDTGELFF.

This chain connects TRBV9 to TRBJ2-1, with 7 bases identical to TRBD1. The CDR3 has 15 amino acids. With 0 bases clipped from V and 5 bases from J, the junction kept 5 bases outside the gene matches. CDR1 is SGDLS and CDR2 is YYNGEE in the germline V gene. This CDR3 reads CASSVVGQSNNEQFF. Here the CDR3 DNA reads TGTGCCAGCAGCGTAGTGGGACAGTCCAACAATGAGCAGTTCTTC. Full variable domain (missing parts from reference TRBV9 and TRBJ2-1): DSGVTQTPKHLITATGQRVTLRCSPRSGDLSVYWYQQSLDQGLQFLIQYYNGEERAKGNILERFSAQQFPDLHSELNLSSLELGDSALYFCASSVVGQSNNEQFFGPGTRLTVL.

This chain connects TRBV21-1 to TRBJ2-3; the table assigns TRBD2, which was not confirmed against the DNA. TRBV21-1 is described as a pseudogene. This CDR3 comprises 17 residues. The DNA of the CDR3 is TGTGCCAGCAGCGCCGGTGGCGGGAGGGCCGGGGCAGATACGCAGTATTTT. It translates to CASSAGGGRAGADTQYF.

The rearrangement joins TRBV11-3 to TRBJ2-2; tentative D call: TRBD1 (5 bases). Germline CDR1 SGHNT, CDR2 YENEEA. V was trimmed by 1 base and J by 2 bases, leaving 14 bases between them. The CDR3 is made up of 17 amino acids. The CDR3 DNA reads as TGTGCCAGCAGCTTAGGATTGGGGCAGGGAAACACCGGGGAGCTGTTTTTT. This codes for CASSLGLGQGNTGELFF. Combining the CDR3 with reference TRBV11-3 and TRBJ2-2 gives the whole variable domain EAGVVQSPRYKIIEKKQPVAFWCNPISGHNTLYWYLQNLGQGPELLIRYENEEAVDDSQLPKDRFSAERLKGVDSTLKIQPAELGDSAVYLCASSLGLGQGNTGELFFGEGSRLTVL.

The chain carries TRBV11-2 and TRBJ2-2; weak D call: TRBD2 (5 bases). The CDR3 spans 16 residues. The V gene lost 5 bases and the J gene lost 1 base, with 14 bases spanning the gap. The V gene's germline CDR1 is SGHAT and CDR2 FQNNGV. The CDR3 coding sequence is TGTGCCAGCAGCCCGGCCCGGGATCAGAACACCGGGGAGCTGTTTTTT. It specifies CASSPARDQNTGELFF.

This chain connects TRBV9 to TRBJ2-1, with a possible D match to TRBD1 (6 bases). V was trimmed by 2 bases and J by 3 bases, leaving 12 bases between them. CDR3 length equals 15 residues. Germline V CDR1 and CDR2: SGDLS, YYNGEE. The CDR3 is CASSVNREVYNEQFF. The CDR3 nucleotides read TGTGCCAGCAGCGTCAACAGGGAAGTCTACAATGAGCAGTTCTTC.

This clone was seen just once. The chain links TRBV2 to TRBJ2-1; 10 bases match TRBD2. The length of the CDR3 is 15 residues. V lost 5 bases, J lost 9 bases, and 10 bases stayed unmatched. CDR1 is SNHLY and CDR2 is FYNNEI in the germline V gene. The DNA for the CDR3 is TGTGCCAGCAGTACCCTAGCGGGAGTGACGGCTGAGCAGTTCTTC. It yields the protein CASSTLAGVTAEQFF. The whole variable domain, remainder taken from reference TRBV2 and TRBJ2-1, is EPEVTQTPSHQVTQMGQEVILRCVPISNHLYFYWYRQILGQKVEFLVSFYNNEISEKSEIFDDQFSVERPDGSNFTLKIRSTKLEDSAMYFCASSTLAGVTAEQFFGPGTRLTVL.

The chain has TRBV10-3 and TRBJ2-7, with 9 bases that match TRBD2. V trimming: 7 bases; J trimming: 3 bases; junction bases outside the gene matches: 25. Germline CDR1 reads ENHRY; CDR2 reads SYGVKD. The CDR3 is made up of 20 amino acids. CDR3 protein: CAITPRKNSGGTPTVYEQYF. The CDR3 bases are TGTGCCATCACACCAAGAAAAAATAGCGGGGGAACTCCCACAGTCTACGAGCAGTACTTC.